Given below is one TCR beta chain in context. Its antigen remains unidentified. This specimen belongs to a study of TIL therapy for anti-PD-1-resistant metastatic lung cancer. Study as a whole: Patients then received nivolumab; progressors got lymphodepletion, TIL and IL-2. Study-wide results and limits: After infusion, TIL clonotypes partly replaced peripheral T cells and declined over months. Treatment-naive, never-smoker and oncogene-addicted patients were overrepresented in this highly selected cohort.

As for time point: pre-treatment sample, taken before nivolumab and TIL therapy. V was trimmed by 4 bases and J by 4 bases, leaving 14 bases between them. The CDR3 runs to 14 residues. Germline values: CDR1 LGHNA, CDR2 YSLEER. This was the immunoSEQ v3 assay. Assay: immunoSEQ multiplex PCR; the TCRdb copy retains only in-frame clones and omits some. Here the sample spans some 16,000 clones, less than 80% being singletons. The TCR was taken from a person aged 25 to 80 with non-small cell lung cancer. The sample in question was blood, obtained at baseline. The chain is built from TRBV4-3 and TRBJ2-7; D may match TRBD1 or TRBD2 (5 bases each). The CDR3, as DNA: TGCGCCAGCAGCCGGGGACGACGATCTTACGAGCAGTACTTC. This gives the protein CASSRGRRSYEQYF.